One and the same sample provided the 14 T cell receptor beta chains below, sequenced in a study of PD-1 blockade in classical Hodgkin lymphoma. Profiled with immunoSEQ multiplex PCR; TCRdb holds only in-frame clones, not every one. The table records roughly 19,000 clones, approximately 84% of them present only once. Following autologous stem cell transplantation, relapse occurred in every patient, and exposure to brentuximab vedotin varied. The specimen comprised peripheral blood mononuclear cells (PBMCs), sampled at baseline. These receptors came from a human donor with classical Hodgkin lymphoma.

The chain recombines TRBV19 with TRBJ1-3; a weak D match, TRBD1 (6 bases). Germline CDR1 reads LNHDA; CDR2 reads SQIVND (reference sequence). This CDR3 spans 14 amino acids. Trimming shortened V by 5 bases and J by 2 bases, and 10 bases separated the two germline ends. The CDR3 DNA is TGTGCCAGTAGTTTGGACAGAACTGGAAACACCATATATTTT. Translating gives CASSLDRTGNTIYF.

V is TRBV28 and J is TRBJ2-3, with D possibly matching TRBD2 (6 bases). CDR1 and CDR2 (germline): MDHEN, SYDVKM. CDR3 length: 13 residues. V was pared by 8 bases and J by 3 bases, with 12 bases between. CDR3 DNA sequence: TGTGCCAGCTCCCCGGGGACTACAGATACGCAGTATTTT. Encoded protein: CASSPGTTDTQYF.

The rearrangement links TRBV9 to TRBJ2-1; TRBD2 matches 10 bases. The germline V gene encodes CDR1 SGDLS and CDR2 YYNGEE. The CDR3 spans 16 residues. V lost 4 bases and J lost 4; bases outside the gene matches: 8. This CDR3 reads CASSLQAGGLYNEQFF. CDR3 coding DNA: TGTGCCAGCAGCCTCCAAGCGGGGGGGCTGTACAATGAGCAGTTCTTC.

This clone appeared once. The chain recombines TRBV11-2 with TRBJ2-1; 8 nucleotides line up with TRBD2. The CDR3 is made up of 14 amino acids. After removal of 0 bases from V and 8 bases from J, the junction contained 3 bases not matched to a gene. Germline V CDR1 and CDR2: SGHAT, FQNNGV. CDR3 nucleotides: TGTGCCAGCAGCTTAGATCCTAGCGGGTATGAGCAGTTCTTC. Protein: CASSLDPSGYEQFF.

The rearrangement joins TRBV14 to TRBJ1-1; weak D call: TRBD1 (5 bases). The V gene's germline CDR1 is SGHDN and CDR2 FVKESK. V was trimmed by 1 base and J by 1 base, leaving 7 bases between them. This CDR3 has 14 amino acids. The CDR3 here is CASSQVGGNTEAFF. The CDR3 region has the DNA TGTGCCAGCAGCCAAGTCGGGGGGAACACTGAAGCTTTCTTT.

The chain uses TRBV4-1 and TRBJ2-5; TRBD1 is a possible D gene (6 bases). Trimming shortened V by 0 bases and J by 13 bases, and 12 bases separated the two germline ends. CDR3 length: 12 amino acids. The germline V gene encodes CDR1 MGHRA and CDR2 YSYEKL. The CDR3: CASSQDRGGVYF. The CDR3 bases are TGCGCCAGCAGCCAAGACCGAGGGGGAGTGTACTTC.

This chain joins TRBV10-3 and TRBJ1-3; a possible D gene is TRBD1 (6 bases). Germline CDR1 reads ENHRY; CDR2 reads SYGVKD. The CDR3 totals 16 residues. Trimming removed 11 bases at V and 0 bases at J, with 20 bases between. The CDR3 reads CAVLNPGARSGNTIYF. CDR3 bases: TGTGCCGTCCTGAACCCGGGGGCCCGCTCTGGAAACACCATATATTTT.

This clone appeared once. In nucleotides, the CDR3 is TGTGCCAGCAGCTTAGTAGGAGGGGGGGCTGTACAGACCCAGTACTTC. Its translation is CASSLVGGGAVQTQYF. V gene TRBV11-2 combines with J gene TRBJ2-5; a weak D match, TRBD2 (7 bases). V was pared by 1 base and J by 6 bases, with 18 bases between. Germline loops: CDR1 SGHAT, CDR2 FQNNGV. This CDR3 contains 16 residues.

This chain's CDR3 is CASSERSGSDSPLHF. CDR3 nucleotides: TGTGCCAGCAGCGAAAGGTCGGGGTCTGATTCACCCCTCCACTTT. The chain has TRBV7-3 and TRBJ1-6; D ambiguous. This CDR3 region has 15 residues. V was trimmed by 5 bases and J by 8 bases, leaving 16 bases between them. Germline assignment: CDR1 SGHTA and CDR2 FQGTGA.

This sequence joins TRBV7-3 and TRBJ2-3; D is perhaps TRBD2 (5 bases). Trimming stripped 1 base from V and 5 bases from J, with 7 bases between. This CDR3 spans 13 amino acids. CDR1 SGHTA and CDR2 FQGTGA come from the germline V gene. As DNA, the CDR3 is TGTGCCAGCAGCTTAAGGGAGAAAGATACGCAGTATTTT. Encoded protein: CASSLREKDTQYF.

The chain recombines TRBV5-1 with TRBJ2-7; D gene ambiguous. Per the germline V gene, CDR1 is SGHRS and CDR2 is YFSETQ. This CDR3 is built from 12 residues. The V gene lost 4 bases and the J gene lost 3 bases, with 8 bases spanning the gap. CDR3 nucleotides: TGCGCCAGCAGCGGTGTGAGCTACGAGCAGTACTTC. This codes for CASSGVSYEQYF. The whole variable domain, filled in from reference TRBV5-1 and TRBJ2-7, reads KAGVTQTPRYLIKTRGQQVTLSCSPISGHRSVSWYQQTPGQGLQFLFEYFSETQRNKGNFPGRFSGRQFSNSRSEMNVSTLELGDSALYLCASSGVSYEQYFGPGTRLTVT.

This chain joins TRBV4-2 and TRBJ2-2; tentative D call: TRBD1 (6 bases). Trimming took 2 bases from V and 9 from J, leaving 10 bases between them. The length of the CDR3 is 13 residues. Germline loops: CDR1 LGHNA, CDR2 YNFKEQ. The CDR3 DNA reads as TGTGCCAGCAGCCAATACAGGGAGCGGGAGCTGTTTTTT. Residues: CASSQYRERELFF.

The table lists this clone with a count of one. The rearrangement links TRBV5-4 to TRBJ1-1; TRBD1 matches at 7 bases. The germline V gene encodes CDR1 SGHNT and CDR2 YYREEE (reference sequence). This CDR3 contains 15 residues. The trim removed 7 bases at V and 0 bases at J, leaving 9 bases unmatched. The CDR3 DNA reads TGTGCCAGCGGCCCTTACAGGGGAATGAACACTGAAGCTTTCTTT. Protein sequence: CASGPYRGMNTEAFF.

The chain combines TRBV28 with TRBJ1-2; 8 bases fit TRBD1. Germline CDR1 is MDHEN and CDR2 is SYDVKM. This CDR3 contains 17 residues. Trimming at V came to 6 bases and at J to 1 base, leaving 13 bases not matched to a gene. This CDR3 reads CASRFDRGLDFNYGYTF. DNA of the CDR3: TGTGCCAGCAGATTCGACAGGGGATTAGACTTTAACTATGGCTACACCTTC.